These 22 T cell receptor beta chains originate from one sample sequenced in a study of T cells after yellow fever vaccination. MiXCR, applied by TCRdb to the 5' RACE reads, yields one record per CDR3 protein. The sample contains 170,000 or so distinct CDR3 sequences, roughly 6.2% of which appear only once. Material: CD4+ T cells sorted from PBMCs, obtained on the day of the first yellow fever vaccination. These receptors all come from a young man who received the YFV17D yellow fever vaccine.

This clonotype was picked up many times. This chain's CDR3 is CASTSTGPYYGYTF. CDR3 in DNA: TGTGCCAGCACCTCGACAGGACCATATTATGGCTACACCTTC. The chain couples TRBV6-5 to TRBJ1-2; perhaps TRBD1 as D (6 bases). The CDR3 consists of 14 residues. CDR1 MNHEY and CDR2 SVGAGI come from the germline V gene. Trimming cost V 7 bases and J 5 bases, with 17 bases left between them.

This clonotype was seen more than once but under ten times. This chain uses TRBV18 with TRBJ2-7; D gene ambiguous. The CDR3 spans 15 residues. V dropped 1 base and J dropped 5 bases, with 15 bases sitting between them. The germline CDR1 and CDR2 sequences are KGHSH and LQKENI. The CDR3 sequence: CASSPRELLSDEQYF. DNA for the CDR3: TGTGCCAGCTCACCACGGGAATTGCTCAGCGACGAGCAGTACTTC.

The count of this clonotype is one. V and J are TRBV12-3 or TRBV12-4 and TRBJ2-4; the D is unclear. The CDR3 covers 12 residues. Between the trimmed V and J ends, which lost 3 bases and 3 bases, there was a span of 3 bases. CDR3 in amino acids: CASSFDKNIQYF. The DNA of the CDR3 is TGTGCCAGCAGTTTCGACAAAAACATTCAGTACTTC.

The J gene is TRBJ2-3, the V gene TRBV5-1, with D maybe TRBD2 (6 bases). The CDR3 runs to 15 residues. Trimming removed 0 bases from V and 2 bases from J, with 10 bases in between. The germline gives CDR1 SGHRS, CDR2 YFSETQ. CDR3 sequence reads: CASSLETGVTDTQYF. The CDR3 region has the DNA TGCGCCAGCAGCTTGGAGACGGGGGTCACAGATACGCAGTATTTT.

The chain couples TRBV11-1 to TRBJ2-5; the match to TRBD2 covers 15 bases. The CDR3 contains 17 residues. From germline, CDR1 is SGHAT and CDR2 FQDESV (reference sequence). V lost 4 bases, J lost 4 bases, and 7 bases stayed unmatched. This CDR3 reads CASSYSRGLAGGETQYF. CDR3 bases: TGTGCCAGCAGCTATAGCCGGGGACTAGCGGGGGGAGAGACCCAGTACTTC.

The sample holds a few counts of this clonotype. The gene calls are TRBV11-2 and TRBJ1-1; 8 positions agree with TRBD1. Unmatched junction bases numbered 7, after V lost 6 bases and J lost 10 bases. The germline CDR1 and CDR2 sequences are SGHAT and FQNNGV. This CDR3 comprises 12 residues. In DNA, the CDR3 is TGTGCCAGCAGTAAAGACAGGGGAGGAGCTTTCTTT. This translates into CASSKDRGGAFF.

This rearrangement joins TRBV20-1 to TRBJ2-5, with D possibly called TRBD1 or TRBD2 (5 bases each). Germline V lookup: CDR1 DFQATT, CDR2 SNEGSKA (reference sequence). CDR3 length: 13 residues. Trimming left V 4 bases short and J 1 base short, with 10 bases between. DNA of the CDR3: TGCAGTGCTAAACGGGGACGCCAAGAGACCCAGTACTTC. The encoded protein is CSAKRGRQETQYF.

Many counts were recorded for this clonotype. This sequence joins TRBV4-3 and TRBJ1-5; a weak D match, TRBD1 (6 bases). The V and J ends lost 1 base and 7 bases respectively, with 17 bases between them. This CDR3 contains 16 residues. From germline, CDR1 is LGHNA and CDR2 YSLEER. CDR3: CASSQAQGGLGQPQHF. For the CDR3, the DNA is TGCGCCAGCAGCCAAGCACAGGGCGGACTCGGCCAGCCCCAGCATTTT.

This clonotype was counted only a few times. In nucleotides, the CDR3 is TGCAGCGTTGGGGCGATAGACATTCAGTACTTC. Its translation is CSVGAIDIQYF. The chain has TRBV29-1 and TRBJ2-4; D gene unclear. V lost 4 bases and J 8 bases, leaving 9 bases between the germline ends. Germline V gene data show CDR1 as SQVTM and CDR2 as ANQGSEA. The CDR3 length is 11 residues.

Concerning this clonotype itself: Being one base from a much bigger clone, this may be a read error. The V call is TRBV29-1, the J call TRBJ2-3; tentatively, D is TRBD1 (6 bases). The CDR3 loop spans 13 amino acids. Germline V gives CDR1 SQVTM, CDR2 ANQGSEA. CDR3 coding DNA: TGCAGCGTCCGGGACACCAGCACAGATATGCAGTATTTT. The encoded protein is CSVRDTSTDMQYF.

This rearrangement joins TRBV7-2 to TRBJ2-3; D is unresolved. The V end lost 1 base, the J end lost 8 bases, and 4 bases lay between the germline ends. The CDR3 runs to 11 residues. Per germline, CDR1 SGHTA and CDR2 FQGNSA. CDR3 sequence: CASSLGSTQYF. CDR3 DNA: TGTGCCAGCAGCTTAGGGAGTACGCAGTATTTT.

This clonotype occurred many times. This chain uses TRBV2 with TRBJ2-4; D is uncertain. Per germline, CDR1 SNHLY and CDR2 FYNNEI. V lost 4 bases and J lost 0, with 7 bases in between. The CDR3 contains 14 residues. CDR3 DNA: TGTGCCAGCAGTGTGGCTACAGCCAAAAACATTCAGTACTTC. Translated: CASSVATAKNIQYF.

CDR3 sequence reads: CASSLVGGAGELFF. The CDR3 coding sequence is TGTGCCAGCAGCTTAGTAGGGGGAGCCGGGGAGCTGTTTTTT. This chain connects TRBV7-2 to TRBJ2-2; possibly TRBD1 for D (6 bases). This CDR3 comprises 14 residues. The germline V and J ends were trimmed by 1 base and 6 bases, with 9 bases remaining between them. CDR1 SGHTA and CDR2 FQGNSA come from the germline V gene.

This clonotype has more than one count but fewer than ten. This rearrangement joins TRBV7-3 to TRBJ2-1; D call uncertain. Trimming removed 1 base from V and 8 bases from J, with 6 bases in between. CDR1 SGHTA and CDR2 FQGTGA come from the germline V gene. CDR3 size: 12 residues. Here the CDR3 DNA reads TGTGCCAGCAGCTTAAGTACGGATGAGCAGTTCTTC. It is translated as CASSLSTDEQFF.

This clonotype has only a few counts. This sequence joins TRBV29-1 and TRBJ2-5, with 10 nucleotides matching TRBD2. This CDR3 region has 13 residues. V was clipped by 5 bases and J by 1 base; unmatched bases: 1. The V gene's germline CDR1 is SQVTM and CDR2 ANQGSEA. CDR3 in amino acids: CSVRTSGQETQYF. The CDR3 region has the DNA TGCAGCGTTCGGACTAGCGGCCAAGAGACCCAGTACTTC. Full variable domain (missing parts from reference TRBV29-1 and TRBJ2-5): SAVISQKPSRDICQRGTSLTIQCQVDSQVTMMFWYRQQPGQSLTLIATANQGSEATYESGFVIDKFPISRPNLTFSTLTVSNMSPEDSSIYLCSVRTSGQETQYFGPGTRLLVL.

This clonotype was seen repeatedly, ten times or more. V gene TRBV7-3 combines with J gene TRBJ2-1, with 9 positions matching TRBD1. Germline assignment: CDR1 SGHTA and CDR2 FQGTGA. The CDR3 has 14 amino acids. After removal of 6 bases from V and 10 bases from J, the junction contained 10 bases not matched to a gene. The CDR3 is CASRGAGQGGEQFF. The CDR3, as DNA: TGTGCCAGCAGGGGAGCGGGACAGGGTGGGGAGCAGTTCTTC.

This clonotype was detected ten times or more. The chain recombines TRBV5-5 with TRBJ2-4; perhaps D is TRBD1 or TRBD2 (5 bases each). Germline CDR1 and CDR2: SGHKS and YYEKEE (reference sequence). With 4 bases removed from V and 8 bases from J, the gap between germline ends came to 16 bases. The CDR3 length is 14 residues. The CDR3 coding sequence is TGTGCCAGCAGCCCGGCCCTAATGGGGGACATTCAGTACTTC. It specifies CASSPALMGDIQYF.

This clonotype has a count of ten or more. The V call is TRBV7-2, the J call TRBJ2-3, with 9 bases fitting TRBD2. Germline CDR1 reads SGHTA; CDR2 reads FQGNSA. CDR3 size: 16 residues. The V and J ends lost 7 bases and 3 bases, in that order; junction bases with no gene match: 11. The DNA for the CDR3 is TGTGCCAGCACCCTCGGGAGCGGGGGGTGGACAGATACGCAGTATTTT. It translates to CASTLGSGGWTDTQYF.

Ten or more counts support this clonotype. The chain links TRBV7-2 to TRBJ1-3; no clear D. Per the germline V gene, CDR1 is SGHTA and CDR2 is FQGNSA. Trimming stripped 2 bases from V and 0 bases from J, with 8 bases between. The CDR3 has 15 amino acids. In nucleotides, the CDR3 is TGTGCCAGCAGCTTAAATCCCCTCTCTGGAAACACCATATATTTT. This translates into CASSLNPLSGNTIYF. Full variable domain (remainder filled in from reference TRBV7-2 and TRBJ1-3): GAGVSQSPSNKVTEKGKDVELRCDPISGHTALYWYRQSLGQGLEFLIYFQGNSAPDKSGLPSDRFSAERTGGSVSTLTIQRTQQEDSAVYLCASSLNPLSGNTIYFGEGSWLTVV.

This clonotype was detected a few times. In DNA form, the CDR3 reads TGTGCCAGCAGTGTGAGTGGGACAGCGGGAGCCACGAGGGTACCGCTCCACTTT. Its translation: CASSVSGTAGATRVPLHF. The chain has TRBV25-1 and TRBJ1-6; 7 nucleotides agree with TRBD1. The CDR3 spans 18 residues. Per the germline V gene, CDR1 is MGHDK and CDR2 is SYGVNS. V shed 4 bases, J shed 16 bases, and the junction held 25 bases outside the gene matches.

This clonotype was detected ten times or more. The rearrangement joins TRBV3-1 to TRBJ2-1; D is undetermined. Germline V gives CDR1 LGHDT, CDR2 YNNKEL (reference sequence). This CDR3 has 12 amino acids. Trimming shortened V by 2 bases and J by 6 bases, and 5 bases separated the two germline ends. The CDR3 here is CASSQRSNEQFF. The CDR3 nucleotides read TGTGCCAGCAGCCAACGGAGCAATGAGCAGTTCTTC.

This clonotype was detected many times. The chain links TRBV20-1 to TRBJ2-1; 10 bases are a match to TRBD2. Germline lookup yields CDR1 DFQATT and CDR2 SNEGSKA (reference sequence). The V gene end was trimmed by 6 bases and the J gene end by 6 bases; junction bases not matched to a gene: 5. The CDR3 has 13 amino acids. The CDR3: CSATGTSVNEQFF. The CDR3 DNA is TGCAGTGCAACCGGGACTAGCGTCAATGAGCAGTTCTTC.